Below are 4 T cell receptor beta chains sequenced from a single sample in a study of T cells expressing NK-cell markers (dated by TCRdb to the early 2020s). Library preparation employed 5' RACE. Reads for this sample came from an Illumina HiSeq 2000. After the reads were reprocessed by TCRdb, one entry was made per CDR3 protein sequence, with no DNA. This sample's table contains about 550,000 distinct CDR3 sequences. Roughly 3.4% of the sample is in the top ten clones. The sequenced material came from blood T cells: a sorted CD56 or NKG2C T cell subset, CD4+ or CD8+ T cells, or bulk PBMC T cells (not recorded which). The origin of the receptors is a man between 18 and 35 years old in good health. Donor details come from another sample of the same person, matched by shared clones.

The V and J genes are TRBV5-1 and TRBJ2-3; TCRdb designates TRBD1, a call that cannot be tested without DNA. The CDR3 runs to 14 residues. The V gene's germline CDR1 is SGHRS and CDR2 YFSETQ. The CDR3 is CASRRQGRDGTQYF.

The rearrangement joins TRBV28 to TRBJ1-2; lacking DNA, the TRBD1 call made by TCRdb goes unchecked. CDR1 is MDHEN and CDR2 is SYDVKM in the germline V gene. This CDR3 is built from 14 residues. This chain's CDR3 is CASSLRAGNYGYTF.

This rearrangement joins TRBV6-5 to TRBJ2-5; the TCRdb call, TRBD2, lacks DNA for checking. This CDR3 is 15 amino acids long. Germline values: CDR1 MNHEY, CDR2 SVGAGI. CDR3 amino acids: CASSTLAGVGETQYF.

This chain links TRBV12-3 or TRBV12-4 with TRBJ1-2; TCRdb outputs TRBD1, but without DNA this stays unchecked. The CDR3 loop spans 13 amino acids. CDR3 region: CASSRTGSYGYTF.